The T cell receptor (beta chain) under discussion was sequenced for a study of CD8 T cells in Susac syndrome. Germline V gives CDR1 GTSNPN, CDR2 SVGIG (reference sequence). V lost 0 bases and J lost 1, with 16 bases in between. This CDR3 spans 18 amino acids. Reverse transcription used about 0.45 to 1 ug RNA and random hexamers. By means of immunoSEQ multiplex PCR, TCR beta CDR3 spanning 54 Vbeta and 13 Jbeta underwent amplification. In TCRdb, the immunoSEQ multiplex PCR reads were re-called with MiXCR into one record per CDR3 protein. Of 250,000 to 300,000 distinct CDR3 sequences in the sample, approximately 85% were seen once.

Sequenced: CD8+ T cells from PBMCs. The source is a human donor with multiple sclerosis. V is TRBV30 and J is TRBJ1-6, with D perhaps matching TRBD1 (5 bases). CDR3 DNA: TGTGCCTGGAGTGTGGGGGGACCGGGGGGTTCCTATAATTCACCCCTCCACTTT. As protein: CAWSVGGPGGSYNSPLHF.